These 6 T cell receptor beta chains were all obtained from the same sample, sequenced in a study of blood T cell repertoires in COVID-19 (dated by TCRdb to 2018 to 2021). Libraries came from the immunoSEQ multiplex PCR assay. TCRdb retrieved this table from immuneACCESS and kept in-frame rearrangements only. Not all clones are present; in checked studies, unresolved V genes account for under half, and no reason is known for the remainder. The sample contains approximately 32,000 clones, approximately 91% of them found a single time. Of the sample, around 3.6% falls within the top ten clones. The sample comprised peripheral blood. These receptors were obtained from a man aged 60 to 69 with acute or convalescent COVID-19.

The J gene is TRBJ2-7, the V gene TRBV6-1, with 7 positions matching TRBD2. Germline V gives CDR1 MNHNS, CDR2 SASEGT. The V gene end was trimmed by 1 base and the J gene end by 0 bases; junction bases not matched to a gene: 3. CDR3 length equals 15 residues. The CDR3 nucleotides are TGTGCCAGCAGTGAAGGGCTAGCGGACTCCTACGAGCAGTACTTC. It encodes CASSEGLADSYEQYF.

J is TRBJ2-1 and V is TRBV15, with D perhaps TRBD2 (5 bases). V lost 3 bases, J lost 3 bases, and 18 bases lay in between. CDR1 is LNHNV and CDR2 is YYDKDF in the germline V gene (reference sequence). This CDR3 region has 17 residues. The CDR3 here is CATSSPGRGISYNEQFF. The CDR3 region has the DNA TGTGCCACCAGCAGTCCCGGCCGGGGAATCAGCTACAATGAGCAGTTCTTC.

V and J are TRBV25-1 and TRBJ1-5, with 12 bases lining up with TRBD1. Losses at the gene ends were 8 bases for V and 2 bases for J; bases not matched to a gene: 10. This CDR3 is built from 17 residues. The germline V gene encodes CDR1 MGHDK and CDR2 SYGVNS. This CDR3 reads CASAGTGGVRGNQPQHF. The CDR3 nucleotides are TGTGCCAGCGCCGGGACAGGGGGCGTTAGGGGCAATCAGCCCCAGCATTTT.

The CDR3 DNA sequence: TGTGCCAGCAAAGGGGACAGGGGCTACGAGCAGTACTTC. This sequence encodes CASKGDRGYEQYF. The chain has TRBV5-4 and TRBJ2-7; TRBD1 aligns across 10 bases. V was pared by 6 bases and J by 3 bases, with 3 bases of the junction left unmatched. The CDR3 totals 13 residues. Germline V gene data show CDR1 as SGHNT and CDR2 as YYREEE (reference sequence). The full variable domain, in which reference TRBV5-4 and TRBJ2-7 provide the parts outside the CDR3, is ETGVTQSPTHLIKTRGQQVTLRCSSQSGHNTVSWYQQALGQGPQFIFQYYREEENGRGNFPPRFSGLQFPNYSSELNVNALELDDSALYLCASKGDRGYEQYFGPGTRLTVT.

This chain uses TRBV19 with TRBJ2-3; D is unresolved. The CDR3 loop spans 13 amino acids. The germline V gene has CDR1 LNHDA and CDR2 SQIVND (reference sequence). Trimming removed 6 bases from V and 4 bases from J, with 11 bases in between. The CDR3 DNA follows: TGTGCCAGTAGGGCTAGGAGCTCAGATACGCAGTATTTT. This translates into CASRARSSDTQYF.

The chain employs TRBV27 and TRBJ1-3; tentative D call: TRBD1 (6 bases). The V gene lost 8 bases and the J gene lost 4 bases, with 18 bases spanning the gap. Looked up from germline, CDR1 is MNHEY and CDR2 is SMNVEV (reference sequence). The CDR3 is made up of 15 amino acids. As DNA, the CDR3 is TGTGCCAGCTCCAACCTAGGGGGTAGCGGAAACACCATATATTTT. It is translated as CASSNLGGSGNTIYF.